What follows is one T cell receptor beta chain and its context. The antigen is unknown. The immunoSEQ assay was v3. Sequencing depth was approximately 2 million read pairs for survey level, roughly 4.5-6 million for deep. Sequenced by immunoSEQ multiplex PCR; TCRdb stores in-frame clones only, minus some. The top ten hold about 7% of the sample, which has 10,000 to 15,000 clones, 58% seen once. Germline CDR1 and CDR2: SGHDT and YYEEEE. V was pared by 6 bases and J by 2 bases, with 7 bases between. The CDR3 consists of 12 residues. The sample originates from a study of TIL therapy for anti-PD-1-resistant metastatic lung cancer. Background on the study: Median tumor PD-L1 proportion score was roughly 5.8%. Study-wide points: Compared with baseline intratumoral T cells, expanded TIL cultures were more clonal and less diverse (roughly 6.3% vs 31%).

Time point noted: pre-treatment sample, taken before nivolumab and TIL therapy. Tumor tissue came from excised metastases, mostly pleural nodules or supraclavicular lymph nodes. V usage is TRBV5-6 and J usage is TRBJ2-3; D gene unclear. This receptor was identified in a person between 30 and 80 years old with non-small cell lung cancer. Specimen: tumor tissue, collected at baseline. CDR3: CASTLNTDTQYF. The CDR3 bases are TGTGCCAGCACCTTAAACACAGATACGCAGTATTTT.